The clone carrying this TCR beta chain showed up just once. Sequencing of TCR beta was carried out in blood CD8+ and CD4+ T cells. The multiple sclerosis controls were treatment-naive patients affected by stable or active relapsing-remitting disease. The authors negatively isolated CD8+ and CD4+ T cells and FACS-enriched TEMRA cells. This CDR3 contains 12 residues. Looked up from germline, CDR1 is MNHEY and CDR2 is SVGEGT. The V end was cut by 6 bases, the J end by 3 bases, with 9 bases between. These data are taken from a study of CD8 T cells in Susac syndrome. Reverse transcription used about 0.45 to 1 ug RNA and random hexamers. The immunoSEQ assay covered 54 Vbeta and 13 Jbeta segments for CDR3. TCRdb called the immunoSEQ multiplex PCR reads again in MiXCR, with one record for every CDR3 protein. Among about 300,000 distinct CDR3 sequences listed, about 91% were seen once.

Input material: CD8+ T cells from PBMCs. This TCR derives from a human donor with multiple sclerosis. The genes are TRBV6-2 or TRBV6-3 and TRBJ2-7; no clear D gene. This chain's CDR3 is CASSPANYEQYF. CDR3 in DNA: TGTGCCAGCAGCCCGGCCAACTACGAGCAGTACTTC.